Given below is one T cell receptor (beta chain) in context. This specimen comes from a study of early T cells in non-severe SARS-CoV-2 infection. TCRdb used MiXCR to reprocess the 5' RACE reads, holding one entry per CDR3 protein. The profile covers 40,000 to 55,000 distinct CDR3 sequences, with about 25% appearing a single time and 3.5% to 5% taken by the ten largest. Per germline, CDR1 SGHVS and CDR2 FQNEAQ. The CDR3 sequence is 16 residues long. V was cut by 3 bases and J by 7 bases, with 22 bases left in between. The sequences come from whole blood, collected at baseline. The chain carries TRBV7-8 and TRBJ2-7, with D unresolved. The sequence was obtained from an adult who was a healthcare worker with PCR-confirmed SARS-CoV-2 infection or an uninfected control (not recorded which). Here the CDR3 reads CASSLGMDGPLGEQYF. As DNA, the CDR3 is TGTGCCAGCAGCTTGGGGATGGACGGTCCATTGGGGGAGCAGTACTTC.